This TCR beta chain was recorded in a study of blood T cell repertoires in COVID-19. Study at large: Sample material is recorded as cDNA or gDNA derived from T cells, B-cell-depleted T cells, or PBMCs.

The assay was immunoSEQ multiplex PCR, and TCRdb's table has in-frame clones only and misses some. The table lists around 160,000 clones, roughly 89% of them singletons. Everyone who took part was about 18 to 90 years old, and they came from fewer than 25 US areas. This TCR was sampled from a woman aged 45-60 years who had been exposed to COVID-19. Specimen: PBMCs or T cells enriched from blood (not recorded which).

CDR3 DNA sequence: TGTGCCAGCTCCCAGGGGACTAGCAATCAGCCCCAGCATTTT. Its protein is CASSQGTSNQPQHF. The chain recombines TRBV18 with TRBJ1-5; possibly TRBD1 for D (6 bases). Germline CDR1 reads KGHSH; CDR2 reads LQKENI. The CDR3 length is 14 residues. V was pared by 6 bases and J by 0 bases, with 9 bases between.